The 13 T cell receptor beta chains below all came from one sample that was sequenced in a study of blood T cell repertoires in COVID-19. Some clones are missing from TCRdb's copy, which holds only in-frame ones; the method was immunoSEQ multiplex PCR. The sample carries about 320,000 clones, roughly 90% recorded once. The sequencing input was peripheral blood. The receptors shown here come from a man aged 18 to 29 who had recovered from COVID-19.

J is TRBJ2-5 and V is TRBV27; perhaps TRBD2 as D (5 bases). Trimming shortened V by 6 bases and J by 5 bases, and 16 bases separated the two germline ends. Germline-derived CDR1 and CDR2 are MNHEY and SMNVEV (reference sequence). CDR3 length: 14 amino acids. The CDR3 reads CASRPGLEHETQYF. CDR3 coding DNA: TGTGCCAGCAGACCTGGACTCGAACATGAGACCCAGTACTTC.

The chain employs TRBV24-1 and TRBJ2-1; maybe TRBD2 (6 bases). The CDR3 extends over 13 amino acids. Per the germline V gene, CDR1 is KGHDR and CDR2 is SFDVKD. Trimming removed 5 bases from V and 3 bases from J, with 7 bases in between. The CDR3 DNA reads as TGTGCCACCAGTGCGGGGGACTACAATGAGCAGTTCTTC. Translation gives CATSAGDYNEQFF.

The rearrangement joins TRBV5-6 to TRBJ1-1; D remains unclear. V shed 1 base and J shed 0 bases, with 7 bases lying between them. The CDR3 contains 14 residues. The V gene's germline CDR1 is SGHDT and CDR2 YYEEEE. Written as DNA, the CDR3 is TGTGCCAGCAGCTTGTTCACACTGAACACTGAAGCTTTCTTT. Residues: CASSLFTLNTEAFF.

The chain couples TRBV9 to TRBJ2-7, with 9 bases fitting TRBD2. Germline loops: CDR1 SGDLS, CDR2 YYNGEE. Germline trimming cut 4 bases from V and 3 bases from J; bases unmatched to any gene: 11. The CDR3 extends over 16 amino acids. CDR3 loop: CASSTGTSFTYYEQYF. The CDR3 nucleotides are TGTGCCAGCAGCACCGGGACTAGCTTTACTTACTACGAGCAGTACTTC.

The chain links TRBV11-2 to TRBJ1-1; 8 nucleotides align to TRBD1. CDR1 and CDR2 from the germline V gene are SGHAT and FQNNGV. J lost 0 bases, V lost 5 bases, and 5 bases had no gene match. The CDR3 sequence is 15 residues long. The CDR3 nucleotides are TGTGCCAGCAGCAGCGGGACAGGTCTGAACACTGAAGCTTTCTTT. Encoded protein: CASSSGTGLNTEAFF.

This clone has just one count. The V call is TRBV7-2, the J call TRBJ2-2, with D possibly TRBD1 on 5 matching bases. Trimming took 8 bases from V and 4 from J, leaving 14 bases between them. Per the germline V gene, CDR1 is SGHTA and CDR2 is FQGNSA. This CDR3 is built from 14 residues. CDR3 DNA: TGTGCCAGCCGTATAGGGGTCGGCACCGGGGAGCTGTTTTTT. Translation: CASRIGVGTGELFF. Filled out from reference TRBV7-2 and TRBJ2-2, the complete variable domain reads GAGVSQSPSNKVTEKGKDVELRCDPISGHTALYWYRQSLGQGLEFLIYFQGNSAPDKSGLPSDRFSAERTGGSVSTLTIQRTQQEDSAVYLCASRIGVGTGELFFGEGSRLTVL.

The V call is TRBV5-1, the J call TRBJ1-2, with a weak D call TRBD1 (6 bases). V was clipped by 4 bases and J by 4 bases, with 14 bases between them. The CDR3 runs 14 residues. The V gene's germline CDR1 is SGHRS and CDR2 YFSETQ. Here the CDR3 DNA reads TGCGCCAGCAGCAGGGACACGTCTGCCTATGGCTACACCTTC. Translated, it gives CASSRDTSAYGYTF.

The DNA for the CDR3 is TGTGCCAGCAGCTTGGGGACAGGGGGCTGGATCACTGAAGCTTTCTTT. The encoded protein is CASSLGTGGWITEAFF. The gene calls are TRBV11-2 and TRBJ1-1; 12 positions match TRBD1. The germline V gene encodes CDR1 SGHAT and CDR2 FQNNGV. This CDR3 spans 16 amino acids. V lost 3 bases and J lost 4; bases outside the gene matches: 6.

This chain connects TRBV6-5 to TRBJ1-2, with a possible D match to TRBD1 (6 bases). In germline, CDR1 is MNHEY, CDR2 SVGAGI. Deletions cut 2 bases from V and 6 bases from J, with 10 bases between. The CDR3 has 13 residues. The CDR3 DNA is TGTGCCAGCAGTTACGGGGCAGGGGATGGCTACACCTTC. The encoded protein is CASSYGAGDGYTF.

V usage is TRBV5-1 and J usage is TRBJ1-2; D might be TRBD1 (6 bases). The V gene lost 4 bases and the J gene lost 4 bases, with 11 bases spanning the gap. Per the germline V gene, CDR1 is SGHRS and CDR2 is YFSETQ. The CDR3 is made up of 13 amino acids. CDR3 sequence reads: CASSEGQSYGYTF. In DNA form, the CDR3 reads TGCGCCAGCAGCGAAGGACAGAGCTATGGCTACACCTTC.

CDR3 amino acids: CASGVQETQYF. In nucleotides, the CDR3 is TGTGCCAGCGGAGTCCAAGAGACCCAGTACTTC. This chain connects TRBV5-8 to TRBJ2-5; D is unclear. Trimming removed 7 bases from V and 1 base from J, with 5 bases in between. The germline gives CDR1 SGHTS, CDR2 YDEGEE. CDR3 length: 11 amino acids.

Concerning this clone itself: Sequence at one end of the junction differs from germline and may be a read error. The V call is TRBV7-9, the J call TRBJ2-7, with 8 bases matching TRBD1. CDR1 is SEHNR and CDR2 is FQNEAQ in the germline V gene (reference sequence). This CDR3 has 11 amino acids. The CDR3 sequence is CASSLSGQGNF. The CDR3 DNA follows: TGTGCCAGCAGCTTATCTGGACAGGGAAACTTC.

The chain couples TRBV7-2 to TRBJ2-7, with 12 bases identical to TRBD1. The CDR3 runs to 13 residues. Germline-derived CDR1 and CDR2 are SGHTA and FQGNSA. V shed 8 bases, J shed 4 bases, and the junction held 3 bases outside the gene matches. CDR3: CASGTGGGYEQYF. The CDR3 nucleotides read TGTGCCAGCGGGACAGGGGGCGGGTACGAGCAGTACTTC. Using reference TRBV7-2 and TRBJ2-7 for the parts outside the CDR3, the full variable domain is GAGVSQSPSNKVTEKGKDVELRCDPISGHTALYWYRQSLGQGLEFLIYFQGNSAPDKSGLPSDRFSAERTGGSVSTLTIQRTQQEDSAVYLCASGTGGGYEQYFGPGTRLTVT.